This T cell receptor (beta chain) was found in a study of glioma-infiltrating T cells. Study-wide results and limits: CDR3 overlap between tissue and blood was very small. Above-expected tissue-blood divergence occurred in all gliomas, most in low-grade ones.

Using RNA template, CDR3s of TCR alpha and beta were amplified with iRepertoire arm-PCR. TCRdb processed the multiplex PCR reads anew with MiXCR; each CDR3 protein has one entry. The table lists 170,000 or so distinct CDR3 sequences, roughly 45% of them singletons. V was pared by 3 bases and J by 2 bases, with 14 bases between. CDR3 length: 14 amino acids. Germline V gene sequence: CDR1 DFQATT, CDR2 SNEGSKA (reference sequence). Concerning this clonotype: As yet, its antigen is unknown. This may be a read error, as it is one base from a much larger clone.

This receptor was taken from a human donor with low-grade glioma or glioblastoma, undergoing nonglioma brain surgery, or in good health (not recorded which). The chain recombines TRBV20-1 with TRBJ2-7; D not certain. Sequencing used glioma tissue, nonneoplastic brain tissue, or PBMCs (not recorded which). The CDR3: CSARGTWFPYEQYF. The CDR3 DNA reads as TGCAGTGCTAGGGGTACATGGTTCCCCTACGAGCAGTACTTC.